There are a few counts of the clone carrying this TCR beta chain. These data are taken from a study of control samples from healthy donors and cancer patients. Germline lookup yields CDR1 MNHEY and CDR2 SMNVEV (reference sequence). The ends were cut back, 0 bases at V and 6 bases at J, with 9 bases in the middle. The CDR3 extends over 14 amino acids. This table comes from immunoSEQ multiplex PCR, and its TCRdb copy is limited to in-frame clones, with some not included. The data hold around 180,000 clones, with 80% to 95% observed a single time. The receptor comes from a woman in her 40s in good health. The chain combines TRBV27 with TRBJ1-5, with D uncertain. The sequenced sample consisted of blood. Written as DNA, the CDR3 is TGTGCCAGCAGTTTATCGCCCAGAGGTCAGCCCCAGCATTTT. It encodes CASSLSPRGQPQHF.